This TCR beta chain was obtained from a study of T cells after yellow fever vaccination. There are a few counts of this clonotype. The antigen is not known. The CDR3 runs 15 residues. V lost 1 base and J 4 bases, leaving 11 bases between the germline ends. CDR1 is KGHSH and CDR2 is LQKENI in the germline V gene. Whole-study findings and limits: It was a small share of clonotypes that appeared in both CD4 and CD8 compartments.

For TCR, cDNA came from 5'RACE template switching, which added a universal primer site and UMIs. TCRdb reprocessed the 5' RACE reads with MiXCR, giving one entry per CDR3 protein. Among roughly 500,000 distinct CDR3 sequences, about a fifth were seen once, and the ten largest hold roughly an eighth. The sample in question was PBMCs, obtained 15 days after the yellow fever booster vaccination. The TCR comes from a man younger than 45 who received the YFV17D yellow fever vaccine. The rearrangement links TRBV18 to TRBJ2-1, with D possibly being TRBD1 (5 bases). DNA for the CDR3: TGTGCCAGCTCACCACTAAAAGGGGTGTACAATGAGCAGTTCTTC. Its translation: CASSPLKGVYNEQFF.